This paragraph reports one T cell receptor beta chain. The sample originates from a study of blood T cell repertoires in COVID-19. Study details: Some COVID-19 samples were acute and others convalescent; all came from the United States, Italy and Spain.

Sequencing used immunoSEQ multiplex PCR; TCRdb keeps in-frame clones, though not all of them. This sample carries 140,000 to 150,000 clones, around 82% of them seen once, and the ten largest clones take 5% to 6.5%. CDR1 and CDR2 (germline): MGHRA, YSYEKL. The CDR3 contains 15 residues. Trimming removed 5 bases from V and 6 bases from J; junction bases left unmatched: 6. Ages ranged from about 18 to 89 years, with residence in around 24 US areas. This receptor was obtained from a woman in her forties or fifties who had recovered from COVID-19. What was sequenced was PBMCs or T cells enriched from blood (not recorded which). The chain has TRBV4-1 and TRBJ1-4; 10 bases are a match to TRBD1. CDR3 sequence reads: CASSFWTGGDEKLFF. CDR3 nucleotide sequence: TGCGCCAGCAGCTTCTGGACAGGGGGGGATGAAAAACTGTTTTTT.